This T cell receptor (beta chain) was found in a study of blood T cell repertoires in COVID-19. Study at large: Whether acute or convalescent, the COVID-19 samples came from the United States, Italy and Spain. From T cells, B-cell-depleted T cells, or PBMCs came the material, which was cDNA or gDNA.

Sequenced by immunoSEQ multiplex PCR; TCRdb stores in-frame clones only, minus some. The sample comprises approximately 460,000 clones, 75% to 90% of which are singletons, and over 0.7% rests with the top ten. The sequenced material came from peripheral blood. The clonotype was recovered from a young man with COVID-19, enrolled during active disease.

The CDR3 sequence is CASSIRSGTGSADTQYF. The CDR3 DNA is TGTGCCAGTAGTATACGTTCCGGGACAGGGAGCGCAGATACGCAGTATTTT. The chain uses TRBV19 and TRBJ2-3, with 9 bases identical to TRBD1. With V trimmed by 2 bases and J by 4 bases, 10 bases remained unmatched. This CDR3 comprises 17 residues. Germline CDR1 and CDR2: LNHDA and SQIVND (reference sequence).